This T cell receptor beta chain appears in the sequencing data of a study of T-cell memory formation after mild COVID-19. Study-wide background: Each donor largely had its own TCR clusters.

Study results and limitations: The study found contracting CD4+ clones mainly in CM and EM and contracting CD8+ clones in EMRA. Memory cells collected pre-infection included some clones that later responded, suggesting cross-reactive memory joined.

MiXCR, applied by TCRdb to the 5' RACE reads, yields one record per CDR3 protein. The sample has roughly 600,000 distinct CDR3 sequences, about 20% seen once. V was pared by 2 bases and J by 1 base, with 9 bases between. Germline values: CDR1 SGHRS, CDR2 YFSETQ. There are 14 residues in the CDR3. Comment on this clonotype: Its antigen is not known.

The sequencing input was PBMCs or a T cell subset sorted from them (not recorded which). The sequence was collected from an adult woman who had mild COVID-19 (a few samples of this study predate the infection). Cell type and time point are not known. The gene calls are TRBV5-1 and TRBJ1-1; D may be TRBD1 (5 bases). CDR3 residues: CASSLPGTNTEAFF. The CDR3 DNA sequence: TGCGCCAGCAGCTTACCGGGGACGAACACTGAAGCTTTCTTT.